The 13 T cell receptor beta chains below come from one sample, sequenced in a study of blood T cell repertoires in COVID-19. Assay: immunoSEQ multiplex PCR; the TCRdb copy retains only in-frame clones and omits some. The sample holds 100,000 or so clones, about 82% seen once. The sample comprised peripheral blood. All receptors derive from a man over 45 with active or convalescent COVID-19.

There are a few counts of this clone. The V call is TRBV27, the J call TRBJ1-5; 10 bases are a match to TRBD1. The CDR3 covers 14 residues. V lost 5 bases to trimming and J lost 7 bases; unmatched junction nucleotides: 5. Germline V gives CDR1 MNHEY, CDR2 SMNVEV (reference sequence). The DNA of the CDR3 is TGTGCCAGCAGTCACGACAGGGGGCGGCAGCCCCAGCATTTT. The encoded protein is CASSHDRGRQPQHF.

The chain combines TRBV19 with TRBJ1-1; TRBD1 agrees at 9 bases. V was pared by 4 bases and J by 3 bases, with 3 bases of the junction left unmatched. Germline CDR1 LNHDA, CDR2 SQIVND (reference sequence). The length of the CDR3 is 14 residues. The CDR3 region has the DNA TGTGCCAGTAGTACACAGGGGGCACACACTGAAGCTTTCTTT. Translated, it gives CASSTQGAHTEAFF. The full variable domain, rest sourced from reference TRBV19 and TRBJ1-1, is DGGITQSPKYLFRKEGQNVTLSCEQNLNHDAMYWYRQDPGQGLRLIYYSQIVNDFQKGDIAEGYSVSREKKESFPLTVTSAQKNPTAFYLCASSTQGAHTEAFFGQGTRLTVV.

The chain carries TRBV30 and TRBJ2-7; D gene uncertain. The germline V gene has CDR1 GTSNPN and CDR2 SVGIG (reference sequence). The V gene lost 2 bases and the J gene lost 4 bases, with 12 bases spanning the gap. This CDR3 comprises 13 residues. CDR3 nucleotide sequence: TGTGCCTGGAGTACGCGACACCTTTACGAGCAGTACTTC. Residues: CAWSTRHLYEQYF.

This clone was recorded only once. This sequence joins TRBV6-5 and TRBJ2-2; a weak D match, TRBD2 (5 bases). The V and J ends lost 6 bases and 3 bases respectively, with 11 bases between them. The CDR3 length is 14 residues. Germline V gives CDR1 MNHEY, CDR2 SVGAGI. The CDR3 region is CASRRGFDTGELFF. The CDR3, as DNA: TGTGCCAGCAGAAGAGGGTTCGACACCGGGGAGCTGTTTTTT.

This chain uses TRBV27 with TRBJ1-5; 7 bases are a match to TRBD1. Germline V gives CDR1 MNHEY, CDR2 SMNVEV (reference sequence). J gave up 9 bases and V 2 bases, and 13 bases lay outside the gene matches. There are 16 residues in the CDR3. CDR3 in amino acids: CASSLREVTGFGPQHF. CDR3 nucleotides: TGTGCCAGCAGTTTAAGAGAGGTGACAGGGTTTGGGCCCCAGCATTTT.

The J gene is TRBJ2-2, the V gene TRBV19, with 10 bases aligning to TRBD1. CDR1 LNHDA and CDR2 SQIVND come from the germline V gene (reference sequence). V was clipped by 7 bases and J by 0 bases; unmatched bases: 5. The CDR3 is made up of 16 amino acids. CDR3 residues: CASTSDRGSNTGELFF. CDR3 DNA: TGTGCCAGTACCTCGGACAGGGGGTCGAACACCGGGGAGCTGTTTTTT.

CDR3 amino acids: CASSRRDRAHTEAFF. The CDR3, as DNA: TGTGCCAGCAGCCGACGGGACAGGGCTCACACTGAAGCTTTCTTT. The J gene is TRBJ1-1, the V gene TRBV11-2; 9 bases agree with TRBD1. V trimming: 5 bases; J trimming: 3 bases; junction bases outside the gene matches: 7. The CDR3 is 15 amino acids. CDR1 is SGHAT and CDR2 is FQNNGV in the germline V gene.

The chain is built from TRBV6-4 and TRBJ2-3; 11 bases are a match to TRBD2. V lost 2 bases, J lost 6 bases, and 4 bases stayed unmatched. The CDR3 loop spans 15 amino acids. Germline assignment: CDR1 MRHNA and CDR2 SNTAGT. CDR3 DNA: TGTGCCAGCAGTGACGGGACTAGCGGACTCGATACGCAGTATTTT. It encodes CASSDGTSGLDTQYF.

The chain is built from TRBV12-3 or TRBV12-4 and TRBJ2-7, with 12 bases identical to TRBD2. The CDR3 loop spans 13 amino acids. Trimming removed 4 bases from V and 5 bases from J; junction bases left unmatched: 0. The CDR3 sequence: CASSWTSGNEQYF. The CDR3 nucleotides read TGTGCCAGCAGTTGGACTAGCGGGAACGAGCAGTACTTC.

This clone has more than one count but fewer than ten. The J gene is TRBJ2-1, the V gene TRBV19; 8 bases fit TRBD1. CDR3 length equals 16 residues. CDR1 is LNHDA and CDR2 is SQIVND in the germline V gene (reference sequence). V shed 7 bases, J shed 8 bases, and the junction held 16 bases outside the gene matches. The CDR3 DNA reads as TGTGCCAGTACCCCTCGGACAGGGTCATTAGGCGATGAGCAGTTCTTC. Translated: CASTPRTGSLGDEQFF.

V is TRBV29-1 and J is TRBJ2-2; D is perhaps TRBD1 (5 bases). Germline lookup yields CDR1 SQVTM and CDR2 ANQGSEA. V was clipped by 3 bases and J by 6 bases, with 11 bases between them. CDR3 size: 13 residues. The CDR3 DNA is TGCAGCGTTGACACGGCAGGGTCCGGGGAGCTGTTTTTT. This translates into CSVDTAGSGELFF.

The CDR3 loop reads CASSERGRAYEQYF. Written as DNA, the CDR3 is TGTGCCAGCAGTGAAAGGGGCAGGGCCTACGAGCAGTACTTC. The rearrangement links TRBV6-1 to TRBJ2-7; a possible D gene is TRBD1 (5 bases). The V gene lost 2 bases and the J gene lost 2 bases, with 10 bases spanning the gap. Germline CDR1 MNHNS, CDR2 SASEGT. The CDR3 contains 14 residues.

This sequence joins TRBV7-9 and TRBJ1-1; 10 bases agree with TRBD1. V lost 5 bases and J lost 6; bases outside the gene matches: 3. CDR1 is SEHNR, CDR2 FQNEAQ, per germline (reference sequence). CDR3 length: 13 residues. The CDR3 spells CASSLDRGAEAFF. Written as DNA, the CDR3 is TGTGCCAGCAGCCTGGACAGGGGGGCTGAAGCTTTCTTT.